These 29 T cell receptor beta chains came from one sample sequenced in a study of identical twins. TCRdb reanalysed the 5' RACE reads using MiXCR and keeps one entry per CDR3 protein. The sample has 150,000 or so distinct CDR3 sequences, around 3.5% seen once. Sample: memory T cells sorted from blood. The receptors derive from a man aged 18 to 30 in good health.

This clonotype has a count of ten or more. The chain joins TRBV12-3 or TRBV12-4 to TRBJ2-5; D unclear. The V and J ends lost 3 bases and 5 bases respectively, with 10 bases between them. The CDR3 contains 13 residues. CDR3 residues: CASSLNFRETQYF. CDR3 DNA sequence: TGTGCCAGCAGTTTGAACTTCCGGGAGACCCAGTACTTC.

This clonotype has ten or more counts. CDR3 in amino acids: CASSFGAQETQYF. CDR3 in DNA: TGTGCCAGCAGCTTCGGGGCGCAGGAGACCCAGTACTTC. The gene calls are TRBV12-3 or TRBV12-4 and TRBJ2-5; perhaps D is TRBD1 or TRBD2 (5 bases each). There are 13 residues in the CDR3. Trimming took 6 bases from V and 5 from J, leaving 13 bases between them.

This clonotype showed up just a few times. The chain uses TRBV4-2 and TRBJ2-2; D possibly corresponds to TRBD2 (7 bases). V gave up 3 bases and J gave up 5 bases, with 19 bases separating them. The germline gives CDR1 LGHNA, CDR2 YNFKEQ. CDR3 length: 17 residues. Here the CDR3 reads CASSQMGGASPTGELFF. DNA for the CDR3: TGTGCCAGCAGCCAGATGGGGGGGGCTAGTCCAACCGGGGAGCTGTTTTTT.

This clonotype was detected ten times or more. The chain recombines TRBV29-1 with TRBJ2-3; 7 positions agree with TRBD1. The germline V gene encodes CDR1 SQVTM and CDR2 ANQGSEA. With 4 bases clipped from V and 1 base from J, the junction kept 14 bases outside the gene matches. The CDR3 has 17 residues. The CDR3 nucleotides read TGCAGCGTTGTTAAGACAGGGAGCCCCACTCGCACAGATACGCAGTATTTT. Encoded protein: CSVVKTGSPTRTDTQYF.

This clonotype came up a few times. A read error may produce the germline difference seen at one junction end. CDR3 residues: CASSLGDSPGHF. The CDR3 region has the DNA TGTGCCAGCAGTTTAGGGGACAGCCCCGGACACTTC. The V gene is TRBV12-3 or TRBV12-4, the J gene TRBJ2-4; 7 bases line up with TRBD1. The CDR3 runs 12 residues.

This clonotype has a count of ten or more. This chain's CDR3 is CASSQDVHTGELFF. In DNA form, the CDR3 reads TGTGCCAGCAGCCAAGACGTCCACACCGGGGAGCTGTTTTTT. V gene TRBV3-1 combines with J gene TRBJ2-2; no reliable D call. Germline values: CDR1 LGHDT, CDR2 YNNKEL (reference sequence). The CDR3 is 14 residues long. The germline V and J ends were trimmed by 0 bases and 3 bases, with 5 bases remaining between them.

This clonotype appeared many times. This chain links TRBV12-3 or TRBV12-4 with TRBJ2-6; the D call may be TRBD1 or TRBD2 (5 bases each). Trimming removed 0 bases at V and 4 bases at J, with 16 bases between. The CDR3 is 18 amino acids. The CDR3 is CASSLARVGVSGANVLTF. In nucleotides, the CDR3 is TGTGCCAGCAGTTTAGCGCGGGTAGGGGTTTCCGGGGCCAACGTCCTGACTTTC.

Only a few counts were recorded for this clonotype. The chain links TRBV30 to TRBJ1-4; the D is unclear. CDR1 GTSNPN and CDR2 SVGIG come from the germline V gene (reference sequence). The germline V and J ends were trimmed by 0 bases and 6 bases, with 11 bases remaining between them. The CDR3 contains 14 residues. CDR3 protein: CAWSVERADEKLFF. DNA of the CDR3: TGTGCCTGGAGTGTAGAAAGGGCCGATGAAAAACTGTTTTTT.

This clonotype has at least ten counts. This sequence joins TRBV5-6 and TRBJ2-1, with D possibly being TRBD2 (6 bases). V was trimmed by 6 bases and J by 2 bases, leaving 21 bases between them. Germline CDR1 and CDR2: SGHDT and YYEEEE. This CDR3 spans 17 amino acids. In DNA, the CDR3 is TGTGCCAGCAACATGGGGCAAGGAGGGCGGACCTACAATGAGCAGTTCTTC. It yields the protein CASNMGQGGRTYNEQFF.

This clonotype was recorded many times. The V gene is TRBV11-3, the J gene TRBJ2-3, with 7 nucleotides matching TRBD2. The CDR3 is 12 residues long. Germline CDR1 is SGHNT and CDR2 is YENEEA. J was trimmed by 6 bases and V by 5 bases; bases with no gene match: 2. CDR3: CASSKGGDTQYF. CDR3 DNA: TGTGCCAGCAGCAAGGGAGGGGATACGCAGTATTTT.

The chain is built from TRBV19 and TRBJ2-1; possible D gene TRBD2, 5 bases. The V gene's germline CDR1 is LNHDA and CDR2 SQIVND (reference sequence). V shed 3 bases and J shed 4 bases, with 13 bases lying between them. CDR3 length: 15 residues. The CDR3 is CASSISGSGYNEQFF. The CDR3 DNA reads TGTGCCAGTAGTATCTCGGGGTCCGGTTACAATGAGCAGTTCTTC.

This clonotype was recorded at least ten times. The V gene is TRBV7-9, the J gene TRBJ1-6; a possible D gene is TRBD1 (5 bases). V shed 5 bases and J shed 10 bases, with 21 bases lying between them. Germline CDR1 and CDR2: SEHNR and FQNEAQ (reference sequence). The CDR3 runs 16 residues. CDR3 coding DNA: TGTGCCAGCAGCCGCGGAAATGCCAGGGTTAACTCACCCCTCCACTTT. Protein: CASSRGNARVNSPLHF.

Ten or more counts support this clonotype. V and J are TRBV20-1 and TRBJ2-1; 7 bases match TRBD2. Germline V gene data show CDR1 as DFQATT and CDR2 as SNEGSKA (reference sequence). The J segment lost 3 bases and the V segment lost 5 bases, leaving 10 bases of the junction unmatched. This CDR3 spans 15 amino acids. The CDR3, as DNA: TGCAGTGCTCTCGATTTAGCGGGTGGCTACAATGAGCAGTTCTTC. As protein: CSALDLAGGYNEQFF.

This clonotype was counted many times. This chain connects TRBV24-1 to TRBJ2-3; weak D call: TRBD1 (5 bases). CDR1 is KGHDR, CDR2 SFDVKD, per germline. V shed 4 bases and J shed 3 bases, with 10 bases lying between them. The CDR3 is made up of 14 amino acids. CDR3 DNA: TGTGCCACCAGTGACCCATACAGGACAGATACGCAGTATTTT. Its translation is CATSDPYRTDTQYF.

The sample holds many counts of this clonotype. The chain links TRBV29-1 to TRBJ2-7; possibly TRBD1 or TRBD2 for D (5 bases each). Germline values: CDR1 SQVTM, CDR2 ANQGSEA. The length of the CDR3 is 13 residues. V lost 2 bases, J lost 1 base, and 9 bases lay in between. CDR3 amino acids: CSVERDVSYEQYV. The DNA of the CDR3 is TGCAGCGTTGAACGGGACGTTTCCTACGAGCAGTACGTC.

This chain joins TRBV30 and TRBJ2-1; the match to TRBD2 covers 7 bases. The CDR3 spans 14 residues. The germline V gene has CDR1 GTSNPN and CDR2 SVGIG (reference sequence). The V and J ends lost 4 bases and 4 bases, in that order; junction bases with no gene match: 7. The chain's CDR3 is CAWTSGRGYNEQFF. CDR3 in DNA: TGTGCCTGGACTAGCGGCCGTGGGTACAATGAGCAGTTCTTC.

This clonotype was counted many times. This rearrangement joins TRBV12-3 or TRBV12-4 to TRBJ1-2; 8 positions match TRBD1. With V trimmed by 5 bases and J by 2 bases, 1 base remained unmatched. CDR3 length: 13 residues. In DNA form, the CDR3 reads TGTGCCAGCAGTGCAGGGGGCAACTATGGCTACACCTTC. This translates into CASSAGGNYGYTF.

This clonotype was seen many times. The chain links TRBV5-5 to TRBJ1-5; possibly TRBD1 for D (6 bases). The V end was cut by 4 bases, the J end by 5 bases, with 10 bases between. Germline V gene lookup returns CDR1 SGHKS and CDR2 YYEKEE (reference sequence). CDR3 length equals 13 residues. In nucleotides, the CDR3 is TGTGCCAGCAGCCTACAGGGTTATCAGCCCCAGCATTTT. This encodes CASSLQGYQPQHF.

This clonotype was detected ten times or more. The genes are TRBV2 and TRBJ1-3; D remains unclear. This CDR3 has 14 amino acids. The V gene lost 1 base and the J gene lost 3 bases, with 7 bases spanning the gap. Looked up from germline, CDR1 is SNHLY and CDR2 is FYNNEI. CDR3 sequence reads: CASSEGSVGNTIYF. In DNA form, the CDR3 reads TGTGCCAGCAGTGAAGGTTCGGTTGGAAACACCATATATTTT. The whole variable domain, filled in from reference TRBV2 and TRBJ1-3, reads EPEVTQTPSHQVTQMGQEVILRCVPISNHLYFYWYRQILGQKVEFLVSFYNNEISEKSEIFDDQFSVERPDGSNFTLKIRSTKLEDSAMYFCASSEGSVGNTIYFGEGSWLTVV.

A few counts support this clonotype. CDR3 sequence: CASSRLADNYNEQFF. CDR3 nucleotides: TGTGCCAGTAGTAGACTAGCGGACAACTACAATGAGCAGTTCTTC. The chain carries TRBV19 and TRBJ2-1, with 9 nucleotides matching TRBD2. The junction had 4 bases not matched to a gene; V was cut back by 4 bases and J by 3 bases. The CDR3 runs to 15 residues. CDR1 is LNHDA and CDR2 is SQIVND in the germline V gene (reference sequence).

The chain has TRBV30 and TRBJ2-2; D may be TRBD2 (5 bases). The CDR3 length is 16 residues. V was shortened by 3 bases and J by 8 bases, with 22 bases between the two germline ends. Germline loops: CDR1 GTSNPN, CDR2 SVGIG (reference sequence). The CDR3 nucleotides are TGTGCCTGGAGGAGGGAACCGGGTCTGTCTGCTGGGGAGCTGTTTTTT. Amino acids: CAWRREPGLSAGELFF.

J is TRBJ2-7 and V is TRBV18; tentative D call: TRBD1 (7 bases). Germline loops: CDR1 KGHSH, CDR2 LQKENI. This CDR3 has 13 residues. The V gene lost 5 bases and the J gene lost 4 bases, with 12 bases spanning the gap. The CDR3 sequence: CASSNRGGYEQYV. CDR3 coding DNA: TGTGCCAGCTCAAACAGGGGAGGATACGAGCAGTACGTC.

This clonotype was detected many times. This chain uses TRBV11-3 with TRBJ2-2; D unresolved. V shed 6 bases and J shed 5 bases, with 4 bases lying between them. This CDR3 is built from 11 residues. Germline CDR1 reads SGHNT; CDR2 reads YENEEA. The CDR3: CASSRTGELFF. In nucleotides, the CDR3 is TGTGCCAGCAGTCGGACCGGGGAGCTGTTTTTT.

This clonotype was observed many times. The chain employs TRBV10-3 and TRBJ2-3, with 11 bases aligning to TRBD2. CDR1 and CDR2 (germline): ENHRY, SYGVKD. V was clipped by 6 bases and J by 4 bases; unmatched bases: 3. The CDR3 totals 14 residues. The CDR3 sequence is CAISTSGSSDTQYF. DNA for the CDR3: TGTGCCATCAGCACTAGCGGGAGTTCAGATACGCAGTATTTT.

This clonotype was counted at least ten times. The rearrangement uses TRBV7-9 and TRBJ2-1; maybe TRBD2 (7 bases). V lost 1 base, J lost 4 bases, and 14 bases lay in between. The CDR3 spans 16 residues. Looked up from germline, CDR1 is SEHNR and CDR2 is FQNEAQ (reference sequence). The CDR3 region is CASSLEGRGRYNEQFF. CDR3 coding DNA: TGTGCCAGCAGCTTAGAAGGGCGGGGGCGATACAATGAGCAGTTCTTC.

Ten or more counts support this clonotype. The chain employs TRBV7-2 and TRBJ2-5, with a tentative D call TRBD1 (6 bases). Trimming shortened V by 5 bases and J by 2 bases, and 12 bases separated the two germline ends. The CDR3 covers 14 residues. Germline CDR1 is SGHTA and CDR2 is FQGNSA. CDR3 nucleotides: TGTGCCAGCAGCCCCGACAGGTTTCAAGAGACCCAGTACTTC. Translated, it gives CASSPDRFQETQYF.

This clonotype was seen at least ten times. The rearrangement joins TRBV7-8 to TRBJ2-2, with D unclear. Between the trimmed V and J ends, which lost 5 bases and 7 bases, there was a span of 8 bases. CDR3 length: 12 amino acids. Germline CDR1 reads SGHVS; CDR2 reads FQNEAQ. The CDR3 nucleotides read TGTGCCAGCAGCCCGATTGACGGGGAGCTGTTTTTT. Translating it yields CASSPIDGELFF. Together with reference TRBV7-8 and TRBJ2-2, the CDR3 gives the full variable domain: GAGVSQSPRYKVAKRGQDVALRCDPISGHVSLFWYQQALGQGPEFLTYFQNEAQLDKSGLPSDRFFAERPEGSVSTLKIQRTQQEDSAVYLCASSPIDGELFFGEGSRLTVL.

This clonotype came up many times. J is TRBJ2-3 and V is TRBV2; D is unresolved. V lost 7 bases and J 4 bases, leaving 6 bases between the germline ends. Looked up from germline, CDR1 is SNHLY and CDR2 is FYNNEI. The CDR3 totals 11 residues. The CDR3 coding sequence is TGTGCCAGCACTCTGGCAGATACGCAGTATTTT. As protein: CASTLADTQYF.

In its sample, this clonotype was seen many times. V is TRBV6-1 and J is TRBJ2-7; 7 nucleotides line up with TRBD2. The germline gives CDR1 MNHNS, CDR2 SASEGT. Unmatched junction bases numbered 8, after V lost 7 bases and J lost 2 bases. The CDR3 sequence is 14 residues long. Here the CDR3 reads CASKLTSTAYEQYF. CDR3 DNA: TGTGCCAGCAAACTGACTAGCACCGCCTACGAGCAGTACTTC.